One sample yielded the 4 T cell receptor beta chains listed below, sequenced in a study of T-cell memory formation after mild COVID-19. Each CDR3 protein is one row after TCRdb ran MiXCR on the 5' RACE reads. Among 470,000 or so distinct CDR3 sequences listed, around 20% were seen once. Material for sequencing was PBMCs or a T cell subset sorted from them (not recorded which). The receptors derive from an adult woman who had mild COVID-19 (a few samples of this study predate the infection). Cell type and time point are not known.

This clonotype was detected a few times. The chain has TRBV3-1 and TRBJ2-3, with 7 positions matching TRBD1. Trimming cost V 5 bases and J 7 bases; bases outside gene matches: 9. Germline CDR1 and CDR2: LGHDT and YNNKEL (reference sequence). The CDR3 consists of 14 residues. In DNA, the CDR3 is TGTGCCAGCAGCACCGGGACAGAGCTAAATACGCAGTATTTT. Protein sequence: CASSTGTELNTQYF.

J is TRBJ2-5 and V is TRBV7-9; tentative D call: TRBD1 (6 bases). CDR3 length: 17 residues. V lost 4 bases and J lost 5, with 23 bases in between. Germline V gene data show CDR1 as SEHNR and CDR2 as FQNEAQ (reference sequence). CDR3 in amino acids: CASSSAPGTLEAETQYF. CDR3 DNA: TGTGCCAGCAGCTCTGCCCCAGGGACACTGGAAGCGGAGACCCAGTACTTC.

In DNA form, the CDR3 reads TGTGCCAGCAGACCACAAGGGGGGACTACTGAAGCTTTCTTT. This translates into CASRPQGGTTEAFF. V and J are TRBV6-6 and TRBJ1-1; tentatively, D is TRBD1 (6 bases). CDR3 size: 14 residues. Trimming took off 6 bases at V and 5 bases at J, with 16 bases between the two ends. The germline gives CDR1 MNHNY, CDR2 SVGAGI (reference sequence).

This clonotype occurred a few times. V usage is TRBV20-1 and J usage is TRBJ2-1, with TRBD2 matching over 9 bases. Germline V gives CDR1 DFQATT, CDR2 SNEGSKA (reference sequence). There are 18 residues in the CDR3. The J segment lost 2 bases and the V segment lost 6 bases, leaving 17 bases of the junction unmatched. The CDR3 nucleotides read TGCAGTGCCAAGAGGGGGACTAGCCTTTACGGCACCTACAATGAGCAGTTCTTC. Amino acid sequence: CSAKRGTSLYGTYNEQFF.